Detailed here is one T cell receptor (beta chain). All glioblastoma patients lacked an isocitrate dehydrogenase mutation. Only in-frame clones appear in the TCRdb table, and some are missing; sequencing was by immunoSEQ multiplex PCR. Of about 92,000 clones in the sample, around 86% were seen once. The sample originates from a study of glioma-infiltrating T cells after dendritic cell vaccination. Study overall: Autologous tumor lysate-pulsed dendritic cell vaccination was given between the early 2000s and the early 2010s. At biweekly intervals, patients got three intradermal dendritic cell vaccine injections.

From germline, CDR1 is SGHDN and CDR2 FVKESK. This CDR3 contains 14 residues. V was shortened by 1 base and J by 4 bases, with 10 bases between the two germline ends. V and J are TRBV14 and TRBJ1-2; no reliable D call. Specimen: blood, collected before dendritic cell vaccination. The receptor's source is a human donor with glioblastoma. CDR3 in amino acids: CASSQVTVSYGYTF. The CDR3 nucleotides are TGTGCCAGCAGCCAAGTCACCGTGAGCTATGGCTACACCTTC.